This T cell receptor beta chain was retrieved from a study of blood T cell repertoires in COVID-19. Study overall: Collection of acute and convalescent COVID-19 samples took place in the United States, Italy and Spain.

Libraries were prepared by immunoSEQ multiplex PCR; TCRdb keeps only in-frame clonotypes and omits some of them. The sample records around 250,000 clones, under 85% being singletons. V lost 2 bases to trimming and J lost 7 bases, with 15 bases between them. Germline values: CDR1 SGHNT, CDR2 YYREEE (reference sequence). This CDR3 is built from 14 residues. This chain uses TRBV5-4 with TRBJ1-1; perhaps TRBD1 as D (6 bases). Sequencing input: peripheral blood. The receptor comes from a man aged 25 to 40 who had recovered from COVID-19. The DNA of the CDR3 is TGTGCCAGCAGCTTCCTGACAGGAATGAGTGAAGCTTTCTTT. Translation: CASSFLTGMSEAFF.